This TCR beta chain was found in a study of cytomegalovirus exposure and HLA in healthy donors. Study in general: Roughly 85 million unique TCRs from HLA-typed donors made up an early data release. General study results and limits: Researchers reported in a later analysis that common viral pathogens appeared linked to several top clusters. In vitro checks showed that a few CMV-associated chains really do target CMV antigens.

With 60 Vbeta and 13 Jbeta primers, the PCR was carried out. The table came from immunoSEQ multiplex PCR; TCRdb's copy has only in-frame clones and leaves some out. This table has under 200,000 clones, 80% appearing once. To note about this clone: Its antigen is not known.

CDR1 is SNHLY and CDR2 is FYNNEI in the germline V gene. V lost 1 base, J lost 4 bases, and 7 bases lay in between. This CDR3 has 13 amino acids. The sample was PBMCs. The clonotype originates from a human donor in good health. V is TRBV2 and J is TRBJ1-2; D is possibly TRBD1 (6 bases). CDR3 amino acids: CASSEGGLYGYTF. Here the CDR3 DNA reads TGTGCCAGCAGTGAAGGGGGGCTCTATGGCTACACCTTC.